This T cell receptor (beta chain) was observed in a study of graft-versus-host responses after intestinal transplantation. About the research overall: Recipients underwent multivisceral, liver-intestinal, or isolated intestinal transplants. Every recipient had anti-thymocyte globulin induction and two to three years of tacrolimus plus steroids.

The CDR3 spans 15 residues. J gave up 5 bases and V 0 bases, and 6 bases lay outside the gene matches. The germline gives CDR1 SGHNT, CDR2 YYREEE (reference sequence). Points on this clone: The target antigen is unknown.

Some clones are missing from TCRdb's copy, which holds only in-frame ones; the method was immunoSEQ multiplex PCR. The table lists some 110,000 clones, around 90% of them singletons. Study conclusions and caveats: Early declines in HvG clones that occurred post-transplant were associated with peak circulating GvH clone levels. The authors found GvH clones in recipient marrow, some appearing first in ileum or blood.

The chain couples TRBV5-4 to TRBJ2-7; the match to TRBD1 covers 9 bases. Sample: unstimulated CD4+ T cells sorted from spleen or lymph node cells, taken before transplant. The receptor was derived from a human donor who was the organ donor for an intestinal transplant. CDR3 residues: CASSLVTGGIDEQYF. In DNA, the CDR3 is TGTGCCAGCAGCTTGGTTACAGGGGGCATCGACGAGCAGTACTTC.